This record concerns one T cell receptor (beta chain) sequence. CDR3 size: 16 residues. Per germline, CDR1 SGHRS and CDR2 YFSETQ. V shed 2 bases and J 2 bases; nucleotides not matched to a gene: 6. Clones were read by immunoSEQ multiplex PCR, and TCRdb kept only the in-frame ones, dropping some. The table includes 55,000 to 95,000 clones, 80% to 85% detected once. The sample comes from a study of blood T cell repertoires in COVID-19. Study-level background: Sources were T cells, B-cell-depleted T cells, or PBMCs; the material itself was cDNA or gDNA.

J is TRBJ2-1 and V is TRBV5-1, with TRBD2 identical over 8 bases. The material sequenced was peripheral blood. This sequence was found in a woman in her sixties or seventies with acute or convalescent COVID-19. The CDR3 DNA reads TGCGCCAGCAGCTTAAGCGGCGGGAGGCCCTACAATGAGCAGTTCTTC. It yields the protein CASSLSGGRPYNEQFF.